Listed below are T cell receptor beta chains from one sample, sequenced in a study of blood T cell repertoires in COVID-19. Libraries were prepared by immunoSEQ multiplex PCR; TCRdb keeps only in-frame clonotypes and omits some of them. The table has approximately 76,000 clones, 80% to 90% seen once. The specimen was peripheral blood. The source of these receptors is an elderly man with active or convalescent COVID-19. Both conserved end residues are part of each CDR3. The D gene is left open where the match is weak. The size field is filled for only some rows; it gives once, few, many or a size class.

j_call clone_size v_call d_call cdr3_nt cdr3_aa
TRBJ1-2 . TRBV5-6 . TGTGCCAGCAGCATCGAGGGTAGCTATGGCTACACCTTC CASSIEGSYGYTF
TRBJ1-2 . TRBV19 TRBD1 TGTGCCAGCGCCAAGCAGGGGGACTATGGCTACACCTTC CASAKQGDYGYTF
TRBJ1-5 once TRBV18 . TGTGCCAGCTCATCTGGGACAAGAGATCAGCCCCAGCATTTT CASSSGTRDQPQHF
TRBJ2-7 . TRBV12-3/TRBV12-4 . TGTGCCAGCAGCAGGGTTTCCTACGAGCAGTACTTC CASSRVSYEQYF
TRBJ2-7 . TRBV7-2 . TGTGCCAGCAGCTTAGGTCGCGGCGAGCAGTACTTC CASSLGRGEQYF
TRBJ1-1 . TRBV3-1/TRBV3-2 . TGTGCCAGCAGCCAGGCCGGGACACCGAACACTGAAGCTTTCTTT CASSQAGTPNTEAFF
TRBJ1-6 . TRBV2 TRBD1 TGTGCCAGCACTAGGGACAGGGTGAATTCACCCCTCCACTTT CASTRDRVNSPLHF
TRBJ2-3 . TRBV6-5 . TGTGCCAGCAGTTACGGAGTAACCGGGGATACGCAGTATTTT CASSYGVTGDTQYF
TRBJ2-1 . TRBV11-3 TRBD2 TGTGCCAGCAGCTTGGGACGACTAGCGAACAATGAGCAGTTCTTC CASSLGRLANNEQFF
TRBJ1-6 once TRBV7-8 TRBD1 TGTGCCAGCAGCCTGCCTCAGGACAGGTTTAGTCATTCACCCCTCCACTTT CASSLPQDRFSHSPLHF
TRBJ1-1 . TRBV27 . TGTGCCAGCAAGGACTCTATTAACACTGAAGCTTTCTTT CASKDSINTEAFF
TRBJ1-1 . TRBV2 . TGTGCCAGCACGTGGGCAGGCCCAGGATCCCCGAACACTGAAGCTTTCTTT CASTWAGPGSPNTEAFF
TRBJ1-5 . TRBV14 . TGTGCCAGCAGCCAAGCTCCGCAGTTCGTACAGCCCCAGCATTTT CASSQAPQFVQPQHF
TRBJ2-1 . TRBV9 . TGTGCCAGCAGCGACACCCTCTCCTACAATGAGCAGTTCTTC CASSDTLSYNEQFF
TRBJ2-3 . TRBV15 TRBD2 TGTGCCACCAGCAGAGATACTAGCGGGCACACAGATACGCAGTATTTT CATSRDTSGHTDTQYF
TRBJ2-1 . TRBV30 TRBD2 TGTGCCTGGAATTCGGTAGCGGGGGCCTACAATGAGCAGTTCTTC CAWNSVAGAYNEQFF
TRBJ1-2 . TRBV6-5 TRBD1 TGTGCCAGCAGTTACGATGGGACAGGGATTGGCTACACCTTC CASSYDGTGIGYTF
TRBJ1-4 once TRBV7-8 . TGTGCCAGCAGCCCCCCGACGGAGTCTAATGAAAAACTGTTTTTT CASSPPTESNEKLFF
TRBJ2-5 . TRBV7-2 TRBD1 TGTGCCAGCAGCCCATACAGGGGGGAGACCCAGTACTTC CASSPYRGETQYF
TRBJ2-1 . TRBV30 . TGTGCCTGGAGTCCTGCGGGACCGCAGTTCTTC CAWSPAGPQFF
TRBJ1-5 . TRBV9 TRBD1 TGTGCCAGCAGCGTTGGGACAGGCAATCAGCCCCAGCATTTT CASSVGTGNQPQHF
TRBJ2-7 . TRBV27 TRBD2 TGTGCCAGCAGTCCTCATTATACCGGGACTAGCAACCACGAGCAGTACTTC CASSPHYTGTSNHEQYF
TRBJ2-7 . TRBV7-9 . TGTGCCAGCGAAGAACTTACAGGGCGGTACGAGCAGTACTTC CASEELTGRYEQYF
TRBJ2-5 . TRBV3-1/TRBV3-2 TRBD2 TGTGCCAGCAGTTGGAGGACTAGCGGTCTCTACCAAGAGACCCAGTACTTC CASSWRTSGLYQETQYF
TRBJ1-2 . TRBV13 . TGTGCCAGCAGCTTAATAGGGGCCACAGTATTCTATGGCTACACCTTC CASSLIGATVFYGYTF
TRBJ2-7 . TRBV4-2 . TGTGCCAGCAGCCAAGAAGAGAACACAGGGAAAGGTCGGAACGAGCAGTACTTC CASSQEENTGKGRNEQYF
TRBJ1-3 . TRBV5-1 TRBD1 TGCGCCAGCAGCCAGGGACAGCTGGGAAACACCATATATTTT CASSQGQLGNTIYF
TRBJ2-1 . TRBV5-4 . TGTGCCAGCAGCTTGGCCCAGGGCTACGACAATGAGCAGTTCTTC CASSLAQGYDNEQFF
TRBJ1-1 . TRBV12-3/TRBV12-4 . TGTGCCAGCAGTTTAGGGGGAGGCACTGAAGCTTTCTTT CASSLGGGTEAFF
TRBJ2-5 . TRBV28 TRBD2 TGTGCCAGCAGTGGGGGCGGGGGGGTCAAGGAGACCCAGTACTTC CASSGGGGVKETQYF
TRBJ2-5 . TRBV5-1 TRBD1 TGCGCCAGCAGCTTGACAGGGGGAACAGAGACCCAGTACTTC CASSLTGGTETQYF
TRBJ1-1 . TRBV5-6 TRBD1 TGTGCCAGCAGCTCGGGGACAGGGGCAGGGACTGAAGCTTTCTTT CASSSGTGAGTEAFF
TRBJ1-1 . TRBV6-5 TRBD1 TGTGCCAGCAGTAGGGACAGGGGGAACACTGAAGCTTTCTTT CASSRDRGNTEAFF
TRBJ2-3 . TRBV4-2 TRBD2 TGTGCCAGCAGCCAACCGATCCCCCTGGGGGGGACTAACACAGATACGCAGTATTTT CASSQPIPLGGTNTDTQYF
TRBJ2-7 . TRBV7-9 . TGTGCCAGCAGCTTAGCGTATTCAACACCGGGTCAAAGCTCCTACGAGCAGTACTTC CASSLAYSTPGQSSYEQYF
TRBJ2-7 once TRBV27 TRBD1 TGTGCCAGCAGCCGGGACAGGGGATCGAACGAGCAGTACTTC CASSRDRGSNEQYF
TRBJ2-3 . TRBV4-1 TRBD1 TGCGCCAGCAGCCCCCGGACAGGGGGCTTCTCAGATACGCAGTATTTT CASSPRTGGFSDTQYF
TRBJ2-5 . TRBV3-1/TRBV3-2 TRBD2 TGTGCCAGCAGGGGGGGGTCGGAGACCCAGTACTTC CASRGGSETQYF
TRBJ2-5 . TRBV7-2 TRBD2 TGTGCCAGCAGAAGGTCTACCGGACTAGCGGGTTTTCAAGAGACCCAGTACTTC CASRRSTGLAGFQETQYF
TRBJ1-3 . TRBV4-1 . TGCGCCAGCAGCCAAGGTAGTACCACCTCTGGAAACACCATATATTTT CASSQGSTTSGNTIYF
TRBJ1-5 . TRBV15 . TGTGCCACCAGCAGCCAGGGCGGACAGCCCCAGCATTTT CATSSQGGQPQHF
TRBJ1-1 . TRBV7-7 . TGTGCCAGCAGCCTCTCAAGGAGCACTGAAGCTTTCTTT CASSLSRSTEAFF
TRBJ1-4 . TRBV28 . TGTGCCAGCAGTAACAGCTTAGGGGGAAAACTGTTTTTT CASSNSLGGKLFF